This is a list of T cell receptor beta chains from one sample in a study of blood T cell repertoires in COVID-19. The assay was immunoSEQ multiplex PCR, and TCRdb's table has in-frame clones only and misses some. The sample holds over 450,000 clones, approximately 89% seen once. The sample taken for sequencing was peripheral blood. All receptors come from a man between 18 and 35 years old with COVID-19, enrolled during active disease. CDR3s include the opening cysteine and the closing phenylalanine or tryptophan. A D gene is named only where the DNA matches it firmly. Size tells how often a clone was seen (once, few, many) or the class of an expanded clone, and some rows leave it out.

d_gene: -
abundance: -
len: 15
j_gene: TRBJ1-2
v_gene: TRBV30
CDR3aa: CAWSVLTGSNYGYTF
CDR3nt: TGTGCCTGGAGTGTACTAACAGGGTCGAACTATGGCTACACCTTC

d_gene: TRBD2
abundance: once
len: 18
j_gene: TRBJ2-3
v_gene: TRBV27
CDR3aa: CASSPDLRTSGSTDTQYF
CDR3nt: TGTGCCAGCAGCCCAGATCTCCGGACTAGCGGGAGCACAGATACGCAGTATTTT

d_gene: -
abundance: -
len: 14
j_gene: TRBJ1-6
v_gene: TRBV6-5
CDR3aa: CASSYSTSNSPLHF
CDR3nt: TGTGCCAGCAGTTACTCGACTTCGAATTCACCCCTCCACTTT

d_gene: TRBD2
abundance: -
len: 14
j_gene: TRBJ2-5
v_gene: TRBV5-1
CDR3aa: CASSSGLASETQYF
CDR3nt: TGCGCCAGCAGCTCGGGACTAGCCTCAGAGACCCAGTACTTC

d_gene: -
abundance: -
len: 16
j_gene: TRBJ2-1
v_gene: TRBV18
CDR3aa: CASSRDRNTRYGEQFF
CDR3nt: TGTGCCAGCTCAAGAGACAGAAACACCCGCTACGGTGAGCAGTTCTTC

d_gene: TRBD1
abundance: -
len: 15
j_gene: TRBJ1-1
v_gene: TRBV5-4
CDR3aa: CASSTSDRRNTEAFF
CDR3nt: TGTGCCAGCAGCACCTCGGACAGGAGGAACACTGAAGCTTTCTTT

d_gene: -
abundance: -
len: 14
j_gene: TRBJ1-5
v_gene: TRBV6-5
CDR3aa: CASSYRGGGQPQHF
CDR3nt: TGTGCCAGCAGTTACCGAGGGGGTGGTCAGCCCCAGCATTTT

d_gene: TRBD2
abundance: -
len: 18
j_gene: TRBJ2-3
v_gene: TRBV4-2
CDR3aa: CASSQSLAGGPGTDTQYF
CDR3nt: TGTGCCAGCAGCCAATCTCTAGCGGGAGGGCCAGGCACAGATACGCAGTATTTT

d_gene: -
abundance: -
len: 14
j_gene: TRBJ2-5
v_gene: TRBV5-1
CDR3aa: CASSLGGNKETQYF
CDR3nt: TGCGCCAGCAGCTTGGGCGGTAACAAAGAGACCCAGTACTTC

d_gene: -
abundance: -
len: 14
j_gene: TRBJ2-5
v_gene: TRBV18
CDR3aa: CASSPLQGKETQYF
CDR3nt: TGTGCCAGCTCACCATTACAGGGAAAAGAGACCCAGTACTTC

d_gene: -
abundance: -
len: 15
j_gene: TRBJ1-2
v_gene: TRBV28
CDR3aa: CASSLADPDNYGYTF
CDR3nt: TGTGCCAGCAGTCTAGCGGACCCGGATAACTATGGCTACACCTTC

d_gene: -
abundance: -
len: 13
j_gene: TRBJ2-1
v_gene: TRBV9
CDR3aa: CASSVGGDSEQFF
CDR3nt: TGTGCCAGCAGCGTAGGGGGGGATAGTGAGCAGTTCTTC

d_gene: TRBD1
abundance: -
len: 15
j_gene: TRBJ2-7
v_gene: TRBV7-2
CDR3aa: CASSLPTGGTYEQYF
CDR3nt: TGTGCCAGCAGCTTACCAACAGGGGGAACCTACGAGCAGTACTTC

d_gene: TRBD1
abundance: -
len: 14
j_gene: TRBJ2-3
v_gene: TRBV5-1
CDR3aa: CASSLQGGADTQYF
CDR3nt: TGCGCCAGCAGCTTACAAGGGGGCGCAGATACGCAGTATTTT

d_gene: TRBD1
abundance: many
len: 14
j_gene: TRBJ1-1
v_gene: TRBV11-2
CDR3aa: CASSPTGGGTEAFF
CDR3nt: TGTGCCAGCAGCCCGACAGGGGGAGGAACTGAAGCTTTCTTT

d_gene: -
abundance: -
len: 15
j_gene: TRBJ2-3
v_gene: TRBV7-3
CDR3aa: CASSPSLAFGDTQYF
CDR3nt: TGTGCCAGCAGCCCGTCCCTAGCGTTCGGGGATACGCAGTATTTT

d_gene: TRBD1
abundance: -
len: 15
j_gene: TRBJ1-5
v_gene: TRBV3-1/TRBV3-2
CDR3aa: CASSQGTASNQPQHF
CDR3nt: TGTGCCAGCAGCCAGGGGACAGCTAGCAATCAGCCCCAGCATTTT

d_gene: -
abundance: -
len: 15
j_gene: TRBJ2-5
v_gene: TRBV5-1
CDR3aa: CASSSSLDTQETQYF
CDR3nt: TGCGCCAGCAGCTCATCACTGGACACGCAAGAGACCCAGTACTTC

d_gene: -
abundance: -
len: 14
j_gene: TRBJ1-1
v_gene: TRBV5-1
CDR3aa: CASSLGGRGTEAFF
CDR3nt: TGCGCCAGCAGCTTGGGTGGAAGGGGAACTGAAGCTTTCTTT

d_gene: -
abundance: -
len: 16
j_gene: TRBJ1-1
v_gene: TRBV5-1
CDR3aa: CASSFTAGQENTEAFF
CDR3nt: TGCGCCAGCAGCTTTACGGCAGGGCAGGAGAACACTGAAGCTTTCTTT

d_gene: -
abundance: -
len: 11
j_gene: TRBJ1-1
v_gene: TRBV20-1
CDR3aa: CSARAGIEAFF
CDR3nt: TGCAGTGCTAGAGCAGGGATTGAAGCTTTCTTT

d_gene: -
abundance: once
len: 14
j_gene: TRBJ1-1
v_gene: TRBV11-2
CDR3aa: CASTAGLQQTEAFF
CDR3nt: TGTGCCAGCACTGCGGGACTACAACAGACTGAAGCTTTCTTT

d_gene: -
abundance: -
len: 11
j_gene: TRBJ2-5
v_gene: TRBV12-5
CDR3aa: CASGPYETQYF
CDR3nt: TGTGCTAGTGGCCCCTACGAGACCCAGTACTTC

d_gene: TRBD2
abundance: -
len: 17
j_gene: TRBJ2-2
v_gene: TRBV3-1/TRBV3-2
CDR3aa: CASSQDIAGSITGELFF
CDR3nt: TGTGCCAGCAGCCAAGATATAGCGGGGTCCATAACCGGGGAGCTGTTTTTT

d_gene: -
abundance: -
len: 16
j_gene: TRBJ2-3
v_gene: TRBV9
CDR3aa: CASSVGSGTGADTQYF
CDR3nt: TGTGCCAGCAGCGTAGGATCCGGGACTGGGGCAGATACGCAGTATTTT

d_gene: TRBD1
abundance: -
len: 14
j_gene: TRBJ2-7
v_gene: TRBV11-3
CDR3aa: CASSSRTGWHEQYF
CDR3nt: TGTGCCAGCAGCTCTAGGACAGGGTGGCACGAGCAGTACTTC

d_gene: TRBD2
abundance: -
len: 14
j_gene: TRBJ2-3
v_gene: TRBV18
CDR3aa: CASSPSGGFDTQYF
CDR3nt: TGTGCCAGCTCACCTAGCGGGGGGTTCGATACGCAGTATTTT

d_gene: -
abundance: -
len: 16
j_gene: TRBJ2-2
v_gene: TRBV7-9
CDR3aa: CASLRWQGKNTGELFF
CDR3nt: TGTGCCAGCCTTAGGTGGCAGGGCAAAAACACCGGGGAGCTGTTTTTT